The sample holds a few counts of the clone carrying this T cell receptor (beta chain). For TCRbeta, the library was prepared with unique molecular identifiers. TCRdb re-derived calls from the PCR reads in MiXCR, one entry per CDR3 protein. The sample records approximately 510,000 distinct CDR3 sequences, 15% to 20% being singletons. The data derive from a study of T-cell reconstitution after alpha-beta-depleted transplantation in children. V lost 3 bases and J 0 bases, leaving 12 bases between the germline ends. There are 16 residues in the CDR3. The genes are TRBV12-3 or TRBV12-4 and TRBJ1-5; D remains unclear. This clonotype originated in a human donor who donated a stem cell graft to a child with acute lymphoblastic leukemia. The sequencing here drew on PBMCs from the stem cell graft donor, taken from the stem cell graft. DNA of the CDR3: TGTGCCAGCAGTTTCAGGCGCAGCCTTAGCAATCAGCCCCAGCATTTT. It encodes CASSFRRSLSNQPQHF.